The clone carrying this TCR beta chain was observed a handful of times. These data belong to a study of T cells in Graves' hyperthyroidism and ophthalmopathy. Researchers took RNA transcripts and amplified the TCR beta CDR3 regions from them. The HTBI primer set drove a first-round RT-PCR of the TCR CDR3. TCRdb analysed the multiplex PCR reads with MiXCR anew, one entry per CDR3 protein. Among 730,000 or so distinct CDR3 sequences listed, 18% were seen once. Specimen: blood. This sequence originates from a woman aged 45-65 years with Graves' hyperthyroidism that later progressed to Graves' ophthalmopathy.

The CDR3 sequence is CASSRRGANTGELFF. The CDR3 DNA follows: TGTGCCAGCAGCAGGCGAGGTGCGAACACCGGGGAGCTGTTTTTT. The genes are TRBV5-5 and TRBJ2-2; D is uncertain. V gave up 4 bases and J gave up 0 bases, with 10 bases separating them. The CDR3 is 15 residues long. CDR1 SGHKS and CDR2 YYEKEE come from the germline V gene (reference sequence).